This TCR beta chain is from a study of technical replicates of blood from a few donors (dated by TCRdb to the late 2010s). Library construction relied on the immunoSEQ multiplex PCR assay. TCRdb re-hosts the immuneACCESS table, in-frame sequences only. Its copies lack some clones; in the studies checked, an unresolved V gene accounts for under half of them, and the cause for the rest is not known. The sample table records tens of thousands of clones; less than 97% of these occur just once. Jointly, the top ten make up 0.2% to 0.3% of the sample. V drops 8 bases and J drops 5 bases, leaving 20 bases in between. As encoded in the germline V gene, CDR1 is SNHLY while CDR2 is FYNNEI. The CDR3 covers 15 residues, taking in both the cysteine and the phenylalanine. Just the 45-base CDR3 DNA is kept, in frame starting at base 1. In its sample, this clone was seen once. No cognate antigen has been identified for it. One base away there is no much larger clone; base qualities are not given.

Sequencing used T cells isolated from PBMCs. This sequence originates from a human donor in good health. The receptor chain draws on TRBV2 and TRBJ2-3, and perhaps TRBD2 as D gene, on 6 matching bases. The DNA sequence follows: TGTGCCAGCTCCCTAATGGCGGGGAAGAAAGATACGCAGTATTTT. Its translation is CASSLMAGKKDTQYF.